This is a list of T cell receptor beta chains from one sample in a study of cytomegalovirus exposure and HLA in healthy donors. Libraries were prepared by immunoSEQ multiplex PCR; TCRdb keeps only in-frame clonotypes and omits some of them. The sample shows roughly 200,000 clones, roughly 8.7% of them seen only once. Sequencing was performed on PBMCs. The receptors here all came from a woman in her 30s in good health and CMV-seropositive. Each CDR3 is given with its conserved first and last residue. D genes are given only for firm matches. Not every row has a clone size; where given, it reads once, few, many or a size class.

>TRBD2|TRBV2|18|TRBJ2-6|NA
CASKRLGLAGGETNVLTF
TGTGCCAGCAAAAGGTTGGGACTAGCGGGAGGTGAGACCAACGTCCTGACTTTC
>TRBD2|TRBV7-8|16|TRBJ2-5|NA
CASSLFSGRAGETQYF
TGTGCCAGCAGCTTATTTAGCGGGAGGGCCGGGGAGACCCAGTACTTC
>NA|TRBV6-6|14|TRBJ1-2|few
CASSYPVSGDGYTF
TGTGCCAGCAGTTACCCAGTGAGCGGGGACGGCTACACCTTC
>NA|TRBV2|14|TRBJ1-1|NA
CASSSTGFNTEAFF
TGTGCCAGCAGTTCGACAGGTTTTAACACTGAAGCTTTCTTT
>TRBD1|TRBV30|13|TRBJ1-5|NA
CAWSITGVQPQHF
TGTGCCTGGAGTATCACAGGGGTCCAGCCCCAGCATTTT
>TRBD1|TRBV30|12|TRBJ1-2|few
CAWNRGARGYTF
TGTGCCTGGAACAGGGGAGCCCGGGGCTACACCTTC
>NA|TRBV5-6|13|TRBJ1-2|NA
CASSLGQMNGYTF
TGTGCCAGCAGCCTCGGACAGATGAATGGCTACACCTTC
>NA|TRBV19|13|TRBJ2-7|few
CASSPYKGMGQYF
TGTGCCAGTAGTCCCTACAAGGGGATGGGGCAGTACTTC
>NA|TRBV7-8|16|TRBJ1-1|few
CASSFFPGEGNTEAFF
TGTGCCAGCAGCTTTTTCCCAGGGGAAGGGAACACTGAAGCTTTCTTT
>TRBD1|TRBV6-1|18|TRBJ1-5|few
CASSETFPGTGAAQPQHF
TGTGCCAGCAGTGAGACATTCCCCGGGACAGGGGCGGCCCAGCCCCAGCATTTT
>TRBD2|TRBV4-1|17|TRBJ2-2|NA
CASSQEVLSGGTGELFF
TGCGCCAGCAGCCAAGAGGTTCTTTCCGGGGGGACCGGGGAGCTGTTTTTT
>NA|TRBV30|16|TRBJ1-4|NA
CVWSGGGVATNEKLFF
TGTGTCTGGAGTGGTGGGGGCGTCGCAACTAATGAAAAACTGTTTTTT
>TRBD2|TRBV19|15|TRBJ2-7|few
CASGRRGDPAYEQYF
TGTGCCAGTGGGCGACGGGGGGACCCTGCCTACGAGCAGTACTTC
>NA|TRBV25-1|13|TRBJ2-1|NA
CASVGGSYNEQFF
TGTGCCAGCGTAGGAGGCTCCTACAATGAGCAGTTCTTC
>TRBD2|TRBV30|19|TRBJ2-3|few
CAWSGLHLSTSGRTDTQYF
TGTGCCTGGAGTGGATTACATCTATCGACTAGCGGGAGGACAGATACGCAGTATTTT
>TRBD1|TRBV7-9|16|TRBJ2-7|few
CASSLGWTGEDYEQYF
TGTGCCAGCAGCTTAGGGTGGACAGGGGAAGATTACGAGCAGTACTTC
>NA|TRBV19|15|TRBJ1-2|few
CASILQEDSNYGYTF
TGTGCCAGTATATTACAGGAAGACTCTAACTATGGCTACACCTTC
>NA|TRBV7-9|15|TRBJ2-7|NA
CASSLDRELTYEQYF
TGTGCCAGCAGCTTAGACAGGGAACTTACCTACGAGCAGTACTTC
>TRBD1|TRBV5-1|14|TRBJ1-2|NA
CASSLSDRALGYTF
TGCGCCAGCAGCCTGTCCGACAGGGCCCTCGGCTACACCTTC
>TRBD1|TRBV6-1|14|TRBJ1-2|few
CASGRQGANYGYTF
TGTGCCAGCGGGCGGCAGGGGGCTAACTATGGCTACACCTTC
>TRBD1|TRBV28|14|TRBJ1-2|few
CASSPGTGGYGYTF
TGTGCCAGCAGTCCCGGGACAGGGGGATATGGCTACACCTTC
>NA|TRBV1|18|TRBJ2-7|few
CTSSQDLGLAGVVYEQYF
TGCACCAGCAGCCAAGATTTGGGACTAGCGGGAGTCGTTTACGAGCAGTACTTC
>NA|TRBV19|14|TRBJ1-5|NA
CASQGTPLGGPQHF
TGTGCCAGCCAAGGGACACCCCTAGGGGGGCCCCAGCATTTT
>TRBD2|TRBV14|13|TRBJ2-3|few
CASSWGGPNTQYF
TGTGCCAGCAGCTGGGGAGGGCCGAATACGCAGTATTTT
>NA|TRBV5-1|13|TRBJ2-2|few
CASSLGGTGELFF
TGCGCCAGCAGCTTGGGCGGGACCGGGGAGCTGTTTTTT
>NA|TRBV9|13|TRBJ1-2|few
CASGLAQNYGYTF
TGTGCCAGCGGACTAGCCCAGAACTATGGCTACACCTTC
>TRBD1|TRBV19|15|TRBJ2-7|few
CASSIVETGGHEQYF
TGTGCCAGTAGTATAGTTGAGACAGGGGGACACGAGCAGTACTTC